The 29 T cell receptor beta chains below were found in one sample sequenced in a study of cytotoxic CD8 clonotypes in ibrutinib-treated CLL. The method was immunoSEQ multiplex PCR; TCRdb's version includes in-frame clones alone and lacks a portion of them. Among 150,000 to 200,000 clones listed, around 70% were seen once. Sequenced here: PBMCs, sampled after 24 months of ibrutinib treatment. The receptors were gathered from a human donor with chronic lymphocytic leukemia.

The V call is TRBV6-1, the J call TRBJ2-1; D may be TRBD2 (5 bases). This CDR3 has 16 residues. Trimming took 3 bases from V and 5 from J, leaving 17 bases between them. Germline assignment: CDR1 MNHNS and CDR2 SASEGT. CDR3 coding DNA: TGTGCCAGCAGTGATCTATTGGTTCGGGGAAACAATGAGCAGTTCTTC. Translating gives CASSDLLVRGNNEQFF.

V is TRBV7-3 and J is TRBJ2-2, with unresolved D. CDR3 length: 16 amino acids. Germline CDR1 SGHTA, CDR2 FQGTGA. V lost 1 base and J lost 7, with 16 bases in between. As DNA, the CDR3 is TGTGCCAGCAGCTTAAGGACCCGTGGGTTTTACGGGGAGCTGTTTTTT. Its translation: CASSLRTRGFYGELFF. The complete variable domain, with remaining parts taken from reference TRBV7-3 and TRBJ2-2, reads GAGVSQTPSNKVTEKGKYVELRCDPISGHTALYWYRQSLGQGPEFLIYFQGTGAADDSGLPNDRFFAVRPEGSVSTLKIQRTERGDSAVYLCASSLRTRGFYGELFFGEGSRLTVL.

V gene TRBV20-1 combines with J gene TRBJ2-2; D gene ambiguous. Per germline, CDR1 DFQATT and CDR2 SNEGSKA (reference sequence). V was trimmed by 6 bases and J by 6 bases, leaving 8 bases between them. The CDR3 runs to 11 residues. The CDR3 nucleotides are TGCAGTGCCACAAGGGCCGGGGAGCTGTTTTTT. It specifies CSATRAGELFF.

The rearrangement uses TRBV30 and TRBJ2-7; no clear D gene. The germline CDR1 and CDR2 sequences are GTSNPN and SVGIG (reference sequence). V lost 2 bases, J lost 3 bases, and 14 bases lay in between. The CDR3 totals 14 residues. This chain's CDR3 is CAWSFDDGDYEQYF. The CDR3 DNA sequence: TGTGCCTGGAGTTTCGACGACGGAGACTACGAGCAGTACTTC.

V usage is TRBV27 and J usage is TRBJ2-7; perhaps D is TRBD1 or TRBD2 (5 bases each). V gave up 5 bases and J gave up 3 bases, with 17 bases separating them. The CDR3 is made up of 15 amino acids. In germline, CDR1 is MNHEY, CDR2 SMNVEV (reference sequence). Here the CDR3 DNA reads TGTGCCAGCAGTCCGTGGGACGGATCGAACTACGAGCAGTACTTC. Its protein product is CASSPWDGSNYEQYF.

The V and J genes are TRBV6-5 and TRBJ2-3; unclear D gene. Trimming cost V 1 base and J 3 bases, with 8 bases left between them. From germline, CDR1 is MNHEY and CDR2 SVGAGI. This CDR3 is 14 amino acids long. CDR3: CASSYLVETDTQYF. As DNA, the CDR3 is TGTGCCAGCAGTTACTTGGTAGAAACAGATACGCAGTATTTT.

The chain carries TRBV7-6 and TRBJ2-1, with D maybe TRBD2 (6 bases). The germline gives CDR1 SGHVS, CDR2 FNYEAQ. Trimming cost V 5 bases and J 6 bases, with 11 bases left between them. This CDR3 is 13 amino acids long. Written as DNA, the CDR3 is TGTGCCAGCAGCGAGGGACTTCGCAATGAGCAGTTCTTC. Translation: CASSEGLRNEQFF.

The chain uses TRBV6-6 and TRBJ2-1, with a possible D match to TRBD2 (6 bases). CDR1 is MNHNY, CDR2 SVGAGI, per germline (reference sequence). The CDR3 covers 15 residues. V gave up 6 bases and J gave up 2 bases, with 14 bases separating them. The CDR3 bases are TGTGCCAGCAGCACGGAGGGCTGGGCCTACAATGAGCAGTTCTTC. Amino acids: CASSTEGWAYNEQFF.

V is TRBV6-5 and J is TRBJ1-1; the D gene is possibly TRBD1 (6 bases). CDR3 length: 14 amino acids. From germline, CDR1 is MNHEY and CDR2 SVGAGI. Trimming shortened V by 4 bases and J by 2 bases, and 11 bases separated the two germline ends. CDR3 sequence (DNA): TGTGCCAGCAGTTCACAGGGTTTTAACACTGAAGCTTTCTTT. Residues: CASSSQGFNTEAFF.

CDR3 nucleotides: TGTGCCAGTAGTATAGATACTAGCACAGATACGCAGTATTTT. Amino acids: CASSIDTSTDTQYF. This chain links TRBV19 with TRBJ2-3; no firm D call. Trimming left V 0 bases short and J 0 bases short, with 4 bases between. CDR1 and CDR2 (germline): LNHDA, SQIVND (reference sequence). This CDR3 is built from 14 residues.

This rearrangement joins TRBV10-3 to TRBJ2-7, with a tentative D call TRBD1 (6 bases). In germline, CDR1 is ENHRY, CDR2 SYGVKD. The CDR3 has 13 amino acids. The V end lost 6 bases, the J end lost 3 bases, and 12 bases lay between the germline ends. The DNA of the CDR3 is TGTGCCATCAGAGGTCAGGGGATCTACGAGCAGTACTTC. Its translation: CAIRGQGIYEQYF.

This chain uses TRBV6-5 with TRBJ2-7, with 8 bases identical to TRBD2. Germline V gene data show CDR1 as MNHEY and CDR2 as SVGAGI. CDR3 size: 14 residues. Trimming took 6 bases from V and 0 from J; bases not matched to a gene: 4. CDR3 amino acids: CASRRGTSSYEQYF. The CDR3 bases are TGTGCCAGCAGACGCGGGACTAGCTCCTACGAGCAGTACTTC.

The rearrangement uses TRBV30 and TRBJ1-2; no clear D gene. CDR1 is GTSNPN and CDR2 is SVGIG in the germline V gene (reference sequence). CDR3 length: 12 amino acids. Trimming pared 2 bases from V and 5 bases from J, leaving 9 bases between. The CDR3 spells CAWSPREYGYTF. The CDR3 DNA sequence: TGTGCCTGGAGTCCGCGGGAATATGGCTACACCTTC. Supplemented by reference TRBV30 and TRBJ1-2, the full variable domain reads SQTIHQWPATLVQPVGSPLSLECTVEGTSNPNLYWYRQAAGRGLQLLFYSVGIGQISSEVPQNLSASRPQDRQFILSSKKLLLSDSGFYLCAWSPREYGYTFGSGTRLTVV.

This clone was recorded once. V usage is TRBV5-1 and J usage is TRBJ1-1; 7 bases map to TRBD1. The CDR3 has 14 residues. Germline CDR1 reads SGHRS; CDR2 reads YFSETQ. The junction had 3 bases not matched to a gene; V was cut back by 4 bases and J by 0 bases. The CDR3 reads CASSTGTVNTEAFF. In DNA, the CDR3 is TGCGCCAGCAGCACCGGGACAGTGAACACTGAAGCTTTCTTT.

The chain uses TRBV7-2 and TRBJ2-7; 8 nucleotides match TRBD1. Trimming took 5 bases from V and 3 from J; bases not matched to a gene: 6. The CDR3 has 14 residues. Germline CDR1 and CDR2: SGHTA and FQGNSA. CDR3 in amino acids: CASSPNRGSYEQYF. The CDR3 DNA follows: TGTGCCAGCAGCCCTAACAGGGGGAGCTACGAGCAGTACTTC.

This clone came up a few times. The chain links TRBV6-4 to TRBJ2-7, with 9 bases identical to TRBD2. Germline values: CDR1 MRHNA, CDR2 SNTAGT. CDR3 length: 12 residues. The CDR3 spells CVKSGGSYEQYF. In DNA, the CDR3 is TGTGTCAAAAGCGGGGGGAGTTACGAGCAGTACTTC.

The genes are TRBV5-6 and TRBJ2-7; D not resolved. Germline CDR1 and CDR2: SGHDT and YYEEEE. This CDR3 is 14 amino acids long. V gave up 1 base and J gave up 2 bases, with 10 bases separating them. This CDR3 reads CASSLWGKTYEQYF. The CDR3 nucleotides are TGTGCCAGCAGCTTGTGGGGTAAAACCTACGAGCAGTACTTC.

The chain is built from TRBV21-1 and TRBJ1-4. TRBV21-1 is a listed pseudogene. The CDR3 totals 12 residues. The CDR3 region has the DNA TGTGCCAGTCGGCGAGTCGGAGAAAAACTGTTTTTT. It codes for CASRRVGEKLFF.

There are a few counts of this clone. The J gene is TRBJ2-7, the V gene TRBV7-8; D is uncertain. Per the germline V gene, CDR1 is SGHVS and CDR2 is FQNEAQ. The CDR3 covers 13 residues. The V end was cut by 5 bases, the J end by 2 bases, with 10 bases between. CDR3 protein: CASSPEAAYEQYF. CDR3 nucleotides: TGTGCCAGCAGCCCCGAGGCCGCCTACGAGCAGTACTTC.

The chain combines TRBV5-8 with TRBJ1-4; possibly TRBD1 for D (5 bases). The CDR3 has 15 amino acids. The V and J ends lost 4 bases and 7 bases respectively, with 17 bases between them. Germline assignment: CDR1 SGHTS and CDR2 YDEGEE. CDR3 in amino acids: CASSRGAVRGEKLFF. In DNA form, the CDR3 reads TGTGCCAGCAGCCGCGGGGCAGTGAGAGGTGAAAAACTGTTTTTT.

V is TRBV5-4 and J is TRBJ2-7; D is undetermined. There are 15 residues in the CDR3. V dropped 1 base and J dropped 2 bases, with 13 bases sitting between them. Germline V gives CDR1 SGHNT, CDR2 YYREEE (reference sequence). DNA for the CDR3: TGTGCCAGCAGCTTGCAACAAAGAGCCGCCTACGAGCAGTACTTC. Its translation is CASSLQQRAAYEQYF.

The chain recombines TRBV30 with TRBJ2-7; D might be TRBD1 (6 bases). The CDR3 is 12 amino acids. Germline V CDR1 and CDR2: GTSNPN, SVGIG (reference sequence). V gave up 4 bases and J gave up 3 bases, with 10 bases separating them. The CDR3: CAWNTGSYEQYF. DNA for the CDR3: TGTGCCTGGAATACAGGGAGCTACGAGCAGTACTTC.

The rearrangement uses TRBV29-1 and TRBJ2-3, with 7 bases matching TRBD2. The germline gives CDR1 SQVTM, CDR2 ANQGSEA. This CDR3 is 17 amino acids long. The junction had 14 bases not matched to a gene; V was cut back by 5 bases and J by 0 bases. The CDR3: CSVLGTGGQTSTDTQYF. The CDR3 bases are TGCAGCGTTTTGGGGACGGGAGGCCAAACTAGCACAGATACGCAGTATTTT.

V and J are TRBV7-2 and TRBJ2-3, with D perhaps TRBD1 (5 bases). The CDR3 is 15 residues long. V was cut by 5 bases and J by 2 bases, with 14 bases left in between. The germline CDR1 and CDR2 sequences are SGHTA and FQGNSA. The CDR3 DNA follows: TGTGCCAGCAGCCCAATGGCAGGGTACACAGATACGCAGTATTTT. Protein sequence: CASSPMAGYTDTQYF.

This rearrangement joins TRBV19 to TRBJ1-1; maybe TRBD1 (5 bases). The CDR3 consists of 15 residues. V was cut by 5 bases and J by 5 bases, with 18 bases left in between. CDR1 and CDR2 (germline): LNHDA, SQIVND (reference sequence). The CDR3 DNA is TGTGCCAGTAGTTATGCAAAGGGATGGGGGACTGAAGCTTTCTTT. Protein product: CASSYAKGWGTEAFF.

The chain joins TRBV30 to TRBJ2-3; TRBD1 or TRBD2 may be the D gene (5 bases each). The CDR3 spans 12 residues. The germline V and J ends were trimmed by 5 bases and 0 bases, with 6 bases remaining between them. The germline gives CDR1 GTSNPN, CDR2 SVGIG (reference sequence). CDR3 DNA: TGTGCCTGGGGGGACAGCACAGATACGCAGTATTTT. Amino acid sequence: CAWGDSTDTQYF.

This chain links TRBV7-2 with TRBJ1-3; no clear D. CDR3 length equals 14 residues. Between the trimmed V and J ends, which lost 6 bases and 4 bases, there was a span of 13 bases. The V gene's germline CDR1 is SGHTA and CDR2 FQGNSA. The CDR3 region is CASRRRGVGNTIYF. DNA of the CDR3: TGTGCCAGCAGGCGTCGAGGCGTGGGAAACACCATATATTTT.

This sequence joins TRBV6-5 and TRBJ2-7, with D perhaps TRBD1 (5 bases). This CDR3 contains 12 residues. V was cut by 6 bases and J by 4 bases, with 10 bases left in between. Germline V gene data show CDR1 as MNHEY and CDR2 as SVGAGI. The CDR3 sequence: CASRQGEYEQYF. In DNA form, the CDR3 reads TGTGCCAGCAGGCAAGGGGAATACGAGCAGTACTTC.

V usage is TRBV11-1 and J usage is TRBJ2-7; 8 bases line up with TRBD1. Germline V gene sequence: CDR1 SGHAT, CDR2 FQDESV (reference sequence). The junction had 14 bases not matched to a gene; V was cut back by 3 bases and J by 1 base. The CDR3 length is 18 residues. The CDR3 DNA reads as TGTGCCAGCAGCTTCAAATCAGACAGGGGCGATGGGTCCTACGAGCAGTACTTC. It is translated as CASSFKSDRGDGSYEQYF.